One and the same sample provided the 24 T cell receptor beta chains below, sequenced in a study of T-cell memory formation after mild COVID-19. TCRdb reprocessed the 5' RACE reads with MiXCR, giving one entry per CDR3 protein. This table holds about 560,000 distinct CDR3 sequences, 17% found once. The material sequenced was PBMCs or a T cell subset sorted from them (not recorded which). Every receptor here comes from an adult woman who had mild COVID-19 (a few samples of this study predate the infection). Cell type and time point are not known.

This clonotype was counted between two and nine times. The rearrangement links TRBV10-3 to TRBJ1-2; weak D call: TRBD1 (5 bases). The length of the CDR3 is 13 residues. V dropped 6 bases and J dropped 4 bases, with 12 bases sitting between them. CDR1 is ENHRY and CDR2 is SYGVKD in the germline V gene. In nucleotides, the CDR3 is TGTGCCATCAGGCCGACAGCCCCCTATGGCTACACCTTC. This encodes CAIRPTAPYGYTF.

This sequence joins TRBV5-6 and TRBJ2-1; 7 nucleotides line up with TRBD2. The V and J ends lost 4 bases and 3 bases, in that order; junction bases with no gene match: 4. The CDR3 totals 14 residues. The germline V gene has CDR1 SGHDT and CDR2 YYEEEE. In nucleotides, the CDR3 is TGTGCCAGCAGCATGCCGGGGGGCTACAATGAGCAGTTCTTC. Its protein product is CASSMPGGYNEQFF.

This clonotype was seen more than once but under ten times. V is TRBV19 and J is TRBJ2-7; TRBD1 aligns across 9 bases. Germline V lookup: CDR1 LNHDA, CDR2 SQIVND (reference sequence). This CDR3 is built from 12 residues. Germline trimming cut 10 bases from V and 5 bases from J; bases unmatched to any gene: 6. This CDR3 reads CATGDRADEQYF. The CDR3 DNA follows: TGTGCCACCGGGGACAGGGCCGACGAGCAGTACTTC.

This clonotype was seen only a few times. The V call is TRBV7-8, the J call TRBJ2-1; 12 bases are shared with TRBD1. This CDR3 comprises 16 residues. Germline V CDR1 and CDR2: SGHVS, FQNEAQ. Trimming took 4 bases from V and 8 from J; bases not matched to a gene: 9. The CDR3 DNA sequence: TGTGCCAGCAGCTCCCGGGACAGGGGGCCAGGCGATGAGCAGTTCTTC. This translates into CASSSRDRGPGDEQFF.

The genes are TRBV12-3 or TRBV12-4 and TRBJ2-3; D not certain. V was trimmed by 1 base and J by 4 bases, leaving 9 bases between them. This CDR3 is built from 14 residues. The CDR3 is CASSLGASPDTQYF. The CDR3 DNA follows: TGTGCCAGCAGTTTAGGGGCTAGTCCAGATACGCAGTATTTT.

This clonotype was seen a handful of times. This chain uses TRBV3-1 with TRBJ2-3; tentatively, D is TRBD2 (7 bases). Looked up from germline, CDR1 is LGHDT and CDR2 is YNNKEL (reference sequence). There are 15 residues in the CDR3. Trimming left V 4 bases short and J 6 bases short, with 17 bases between. CDR3 amino acids: CASSLYWGGLDTQYF. CDR3 in DNA: TGTGCCAGCAGCCTTTATTGGGGGGGCCTGGATACGCAGTATTTT.

The chain joins TRBV11-2 to TRBJ2-2; TRBD2 matches 10 bases. Germline-derived CDR1 and CDR2 are SGHAT and FQNNGV. This CDR3 region has 18 residues. Germline trimming cut 2 bases from V and 5 bases from J; bases unmatched to any gene: 11. The CDR3 is CASSLLLAGDLGTGELFF. Here the CDR3 DNA reads TGTGCCAGCAGCTTACTCCTAGCGGGAGATCTTGGGACCGGGGAGCTGTTTTTT.

This clonotype has only one observation. This chain links TRBV14 with TRBJ2-7; D possibly corresponds to TRBD2 (5 bases). Trimming left V 10 bases short and J 0 bases short, with 16 bases between. The CDR3 extends over 14 amino acids. Per the germline V gene, CDR1 is SGHDN and CDR2 is FVKESK. The CDR3 region has the DNA TGTGCCATCCCCGGGATTACATACTCCTACGAGCAGTACTTC. The encoded protein is CAIPGITYSYEQYF.

The chain carries TRBV19 and TRBJ2-7, with 10 positions matching TRBD2. V shed 5 bases and J 3 bases; nucleotides not matched to a gene: 13. The CDR3 runs to 17 residues. CDR1 and CDR2 (germline): LNHDA, SQIVND (reference sequence). The CDR3 protein is CASSLRGSGRQDYEQYF. CDR3 nucleotides: TGTGCCAGTAGTCTCCGGGGTAGCGGGAGGCAGGACTACGAGCAGTACTTC.

This clonotype was observed a few times. The chain joins TRBV5-4 to TRBJ2-1; 9 nucleotides align to TRBD2. The CDR3 covers 13 residues. Germline assignment: CDR1 SGHNT and CDR2 YYREEE (reference sequence). V lost 3 bases and J lost 14; bases outside the gene matches: 9. The CDR3 reads CASSSSGSSGEFF. CDR3 DNA: TGTGCCAGCAGCTCCAGTGGATCTAGCGGGGAGTTCTTC.

Only a few counts were recorded for this clonotype. The rearrangement joins TRBV2 to TRBJ1-2, with D tentatively TRBD1 (5 bases). V lost 3 bases and J 2 bases, leaving 10 bases between the germline ends. Germline lookup yields CDR1 SNHLY and CDR2 FYNNEI. CDR3 size: 14 residues. CDR3 sequence (DNA): TGTGCCAGCAGTGAGAGGACACTGAACTATGGCTACACCTTC. Translation gives CASSERTLNYGYTF. The full variable domain, completed using reference TRBV2 and TRBJ1-2, is EPEVTQTPSHQVTQMGQEVILRCVPISNHLYFYWYRQILGQKVEFLVSFYNNEISEKSEIFDDQFSVERPDGSNFTLKIRSTKLEDSAMYFCASSERTLNYGYTFGSGTRLTVV.

The chain uses TRBV20-1 and TRBJ2-7; the D gene is possibly TRBD2 (6 bases). Per germline, CDR1 DFQATT and CDR2 SNEGSKA (reference sequence). The CDR3 has 15 residues. The V and J ends lost 1 base and 1 base respectively, with 14 bases between them. As DNA, the CDR3 is TGCAGTGCTAGAGGGGTCGGGAGCCCTTCCTACGAGCAGTACTTC. Translation: CSARGVGSPSYEQYF.

The table lists this clonotype with many counts. This sequence joins TRBV7-3 and TRBJ2-3; 11 positions agree with TRBD2. Germline V CDR1 and CDR2: SGHTA, FQGTGA. V dropped 6 bases and J dropped 1; count of bases not matched to a gene: 6. The length of the CDR3 is 16 residues. CDR3 sequence: CASSPLAGARTDTQYF. CDR3 coding DNA: TGTGCCAGCAGTCCACTAGCGGGGGCCCGCACAGATACGCAGTATTTT.

In this sample, this clonotype turned up a few times. The V and J genes are TRBV5-1 and TRBJ1-2, with D uncertain. Germline values: CDR1 SGHRS, CDR2 YFSETQ. Trimming stripped 3 bases from V and 3 bases from J, with 9 bases between. This CDR3 comprises 13 residues. The CDR3 spells CASSSSPDYGYTF. As DNA, the CDR3 is TGCGCCAGCAGCTCGTCACCGGACTATGGCTACACCTTC.

On this clonotype: One end of the junction fails to match germline, which may point to a read error. The CDR3, as DNA: TGTGCCGGCTCACCCACGGACTATGGCTACACCTTC. Translating gives CAGSPTDYGYTF. V usage is TRBV18 and J usage is TRBJ1-2; no firm D call. CDR1 is KGHSH, CDR2 LQKENI, per germline. This CDR3 has 12 residues.

The chain has TRBV6-1 and TRBJ2-1, with 7 bases identical to TRBD2. CDR3 size: 16 residues. Germline V gene data show CDR1 as MNHNS and CDR2 as SASEGT. The V gene end was trimmed by 3 bases and the J gene end by 5 bases; junction bases not matched to a gene: 10. CDR3 in amino acids: CASSEASGFKDNEQFF. CDR3 nucleotide sequence: TGTGCCAGCAGTGAGGCTAGCGGATTTAAGGACAATGAGCAGTTCTTC.

This clonotype was detected a few times. The rearrangement links TRBV5-1 to TRBJ2-1, with a tentative D call TRBD2 (5 bases). Germline V gene data show CDR1 as SGHRS and CDR2 as YFSETQ. The CDR3 is made up of 14 amino acids. Trimming removed 4 bases at V and 9 bases at J, with 17 bases between. The CDR3 nucleotides read TGCGCCAGCAGCCTACGGGAAGTAGCGAGTGAGCAGTTCTTC. Translated, it gives CASSLREVASEQFF.

This clonotype was counted only a few times. The chain has TRBV5-1 and TRBJ2-1; a possible D gene is TRBD2 (6 bases). V lost 2 bases and J lost 8, with 17 bases in between. The CDR3 runs 15 residues. The germline CDR1 and CDR2 sequences are SGHRS and YFSETQ. CDR3 in amino acids: CASSLGDLTVDEQFF. The CDR3 nucleotides read TGCGCCAGCAGCTTAGGGGACTTAACTGTAGATGAGCAGTTCTTC.

V and J are TRBV5-1 and TRBJ1-2, with 9 bases lining up with TRBD1. Germline V lookup: CDR1 SGHRS, CDR2 YFSETQ. The CDR3 is 14 amino acids. Germline trimming cut 4 bases from V and 6 bases from J; bases unmatched to any gene: 7. CDR3 amino acids: CASSVTGTGHGYTF. In nucleotides, the CDR3 is TGCGCCAGCAGCGTCACCGGGACAGGGCATGGCTACACCTTC.

This clonotype was observed a handful of times. The chain uses TRBV12-3 or TRBV12-4 and TRBJ1-1, with a possible D match to TRBD1 (5 bases). This CDR3 is built from 15 residues. Trimming took off 1 base at V and 5 bases at J, with 14 bases between the two ends. CDR3 residues: CASSLGRARGTEAFF. The CDR3 bases are TGTGCCAGCAGTTTAGGAAGGGCGAGGGGTACTGAAGCTTTCTTT.

A few counts support this clonotype. The rearrangement joins TRBV29-1 to TRBJ2-1; D uncertain. CDR3 length: 14 residues. CDR1 SQVTM and CDR2 ANQGSEA come from the germline V gene. V lost 4 bases and J 6 bases, leaving 16 bases between the germline ends. DNA of the CDR3: TGCAGCGTTGTTTTGCTCCTTGACGTCAATGAGCAGTTCTTC. It encodes CSVVLLLDVNEQFF.

The genes are TRBV4-3 and TRBJ2-3; TRBD2 might be the D (5 bases). The CDR3 has 17 residues. CDR1 and CDR2 from the germline V gene are LGHNA and YSLEER. Trimming took 4 bases from V and 3 from J, leaving 20 bases between them. CDR3 region: CASSLEVLRELTDTQYF. The CDR3 DNA reads as TGCGCCAGCAGCCTAGAAGTCCTCCGGGAATTAACAGATACGCAGTATTTT.

The table lists this clonotype with a few counts. The genes are TRBV7-2 and TRBJ2-3; D gene uncertain. Looked up from germline, CDR1 is SGHTA and CDR2 is FQGNSA. V lost 3 bases and J lost 3, with 4 bases in between. The CDR3 runs to 12 residues. In DNA form, the CDR3 reads TGTGCCAGCAGCTTCTGGACAGATACGCAGTATTTT. Translating gives CASSFWTDTQYF. The variable domain in full, with the rest retrieved from reference TRBV7-2 and TRBJ2-3, is GAGVSQSPSNKVTEKGKDVELRCDPISGHTALYWYRQSLGQGLEFLIYFQGNSAPDKSGLPSDRFSAERTGGSVSTLTIQRTQQEDSAVYLCASSFWTDTQYFGPGTRLTVL.

The gene calls are TRBV20-1 and TRBJ2-1; 9 bases line up with TRBD1. V lost 3 bases, J lost 2 bases, and 8 bases stayed unmatched. Germline V lookup: CDR1 DFQATT, CDR2 SNEGSKA (reference sequence). CDR3 size: 16 residues. The chain's CDR3 is CSARSRQGVTYNEQFF. In DNA form, the CDR3 reads TGCAGTGCTAGGTCCCGACAGGGGGTAACCTACAATGAGCAGTTCTTC.